This T cell receptor beta chain was captured by sequencing in a study of identical twins. The study, taken as a whole, reports: Excess sharing by twins proved weaker in beta out-of-frame sequences. Out-of-frame alpha sequences common to twins were enriched for low generation probability.

This clonotype was picked up many times. The antigen remains undetermined. The CDR3 has 13 amino acids. V was cut by 5 bases and J by 0 bases, with 8 bases left in between. Germline lookup yields CDR1 DFQATT and CDR2 SNEGSKA (reference sequence). TCRdb fed the 5' RACE reads into MiXCR, producing one record per CDR3 protein. The data show about 520,000 distinct CDR3 sequences, 20% to 25% seen once. These data were likewise used in another study, on T cells expressing NK-cell markers. That publication notes: Nothing established the HCMV specificity of expanded NKG2C+ T cell clones.

The receptor's source is a woman under 30 in good health. This chain connects TRBV20-1 to TRBJ1-3, with a weak D call TRBD1 (5 bases). Sequencing was done on a sample of CD4+ T cells sorted from blood. The CDR3: CSAPTASGNTIYF. For the CDR3, the DNA is TGCAGTGCTCCGACAGCCTCTGGAAACACCATATATTTT.